This section outlines one T cell receptor (beta chain) sequence together with its context. Its cognate antigen is unknown. These data originate in a study of cytomegalovirus exposure and HLA in healthy donors. It was with 60 Vbeta and 13 Jbeta primers that the PCR ran. Profiled with immunoSEQ multiplex PCR; TCRdb holds only in-frame clones, not every one. The repertoire consists of about 120,000 clones, with under 85% occurring once and the leading ten covering 5.8%. Germline-derived CDR1 and CDR2 are SGHRS and YFSETQ. The CDR3 covers 16 residues. V shed 0 bases and J 10 bases; nucleotides not matched to a gene: 7. General study points: Presence/absence analyses took donor sequencing depth as roughly uniform. With later analysis, a missense DCLRE1C variant became linked to TCR beta V- and J-gene trimming. The likely explanation for a cluster of highly shared sequence variants was sequencing artifact. In a later analysis, TCR association rates varied by HLA locus: DRB1 most, HLA-C fewest.

Sequencing was done on a sample of PBMCs. The source of this sequence is a man aged 18 to 30 in good health and CMV-seropositive. The genes are TRBV5-1 and TRBJ2-1; 13 positions agree with TRBD2. The CDR3 DNA follows: TGCGCCAGCAGCTTGGCCGGACTAGCGGGAGTCATCGAGCAGTTCTTC. Translated: CASSLAGLAGVIEQFF.